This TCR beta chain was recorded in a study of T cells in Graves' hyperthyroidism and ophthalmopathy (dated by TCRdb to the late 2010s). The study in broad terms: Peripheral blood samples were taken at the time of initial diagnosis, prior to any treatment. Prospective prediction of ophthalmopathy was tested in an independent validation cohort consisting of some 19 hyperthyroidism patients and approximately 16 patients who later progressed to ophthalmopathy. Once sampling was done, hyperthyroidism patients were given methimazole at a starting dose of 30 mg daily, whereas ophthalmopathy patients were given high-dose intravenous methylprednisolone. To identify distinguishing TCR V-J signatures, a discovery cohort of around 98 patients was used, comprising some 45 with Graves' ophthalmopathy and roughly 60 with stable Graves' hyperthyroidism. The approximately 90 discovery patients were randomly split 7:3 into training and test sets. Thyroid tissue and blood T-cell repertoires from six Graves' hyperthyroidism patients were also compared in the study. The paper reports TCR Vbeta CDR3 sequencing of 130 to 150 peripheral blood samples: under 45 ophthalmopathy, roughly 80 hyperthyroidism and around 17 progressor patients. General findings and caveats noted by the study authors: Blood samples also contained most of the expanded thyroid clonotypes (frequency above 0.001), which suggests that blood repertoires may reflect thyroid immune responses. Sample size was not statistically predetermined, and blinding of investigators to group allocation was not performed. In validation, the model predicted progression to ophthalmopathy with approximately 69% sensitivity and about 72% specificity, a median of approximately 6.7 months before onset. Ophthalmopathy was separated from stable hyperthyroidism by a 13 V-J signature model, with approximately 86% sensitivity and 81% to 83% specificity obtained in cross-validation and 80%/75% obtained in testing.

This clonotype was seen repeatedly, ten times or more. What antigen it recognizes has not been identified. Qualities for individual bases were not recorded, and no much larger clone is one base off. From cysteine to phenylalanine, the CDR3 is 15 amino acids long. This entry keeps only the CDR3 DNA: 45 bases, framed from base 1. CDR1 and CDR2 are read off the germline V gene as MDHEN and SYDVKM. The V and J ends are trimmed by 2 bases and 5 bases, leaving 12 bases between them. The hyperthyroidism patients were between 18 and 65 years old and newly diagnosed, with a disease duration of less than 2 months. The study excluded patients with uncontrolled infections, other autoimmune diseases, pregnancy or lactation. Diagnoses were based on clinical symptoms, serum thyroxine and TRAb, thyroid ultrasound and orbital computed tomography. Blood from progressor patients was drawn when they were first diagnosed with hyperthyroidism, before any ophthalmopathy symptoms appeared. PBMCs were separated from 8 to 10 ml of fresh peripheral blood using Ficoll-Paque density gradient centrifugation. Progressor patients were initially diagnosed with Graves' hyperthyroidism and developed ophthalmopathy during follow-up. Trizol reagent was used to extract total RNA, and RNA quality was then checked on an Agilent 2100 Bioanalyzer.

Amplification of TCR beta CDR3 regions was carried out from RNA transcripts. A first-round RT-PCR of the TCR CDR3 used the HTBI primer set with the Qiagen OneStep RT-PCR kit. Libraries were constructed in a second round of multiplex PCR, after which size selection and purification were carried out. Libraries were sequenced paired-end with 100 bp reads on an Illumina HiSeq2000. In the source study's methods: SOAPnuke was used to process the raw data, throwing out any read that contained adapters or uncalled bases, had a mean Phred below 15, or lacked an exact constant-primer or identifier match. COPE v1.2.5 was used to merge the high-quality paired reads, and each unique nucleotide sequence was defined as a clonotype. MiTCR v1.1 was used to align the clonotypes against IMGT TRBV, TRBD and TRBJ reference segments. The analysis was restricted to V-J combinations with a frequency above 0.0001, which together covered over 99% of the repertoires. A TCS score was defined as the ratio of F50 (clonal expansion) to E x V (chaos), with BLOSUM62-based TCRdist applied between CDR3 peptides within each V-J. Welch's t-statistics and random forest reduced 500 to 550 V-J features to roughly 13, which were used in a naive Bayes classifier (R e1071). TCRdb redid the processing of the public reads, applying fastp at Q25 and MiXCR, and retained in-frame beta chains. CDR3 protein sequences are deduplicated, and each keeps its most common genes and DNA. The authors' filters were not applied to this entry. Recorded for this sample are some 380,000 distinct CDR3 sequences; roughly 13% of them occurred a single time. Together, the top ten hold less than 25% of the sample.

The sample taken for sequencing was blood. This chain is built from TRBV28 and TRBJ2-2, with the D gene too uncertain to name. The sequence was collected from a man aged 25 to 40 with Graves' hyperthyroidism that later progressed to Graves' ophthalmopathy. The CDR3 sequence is CASSLDNYWTGELFF. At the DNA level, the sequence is TGTGCCAGCAGTTTAGATAACTACTGGACCGGGGAGCTGTTTTTT.